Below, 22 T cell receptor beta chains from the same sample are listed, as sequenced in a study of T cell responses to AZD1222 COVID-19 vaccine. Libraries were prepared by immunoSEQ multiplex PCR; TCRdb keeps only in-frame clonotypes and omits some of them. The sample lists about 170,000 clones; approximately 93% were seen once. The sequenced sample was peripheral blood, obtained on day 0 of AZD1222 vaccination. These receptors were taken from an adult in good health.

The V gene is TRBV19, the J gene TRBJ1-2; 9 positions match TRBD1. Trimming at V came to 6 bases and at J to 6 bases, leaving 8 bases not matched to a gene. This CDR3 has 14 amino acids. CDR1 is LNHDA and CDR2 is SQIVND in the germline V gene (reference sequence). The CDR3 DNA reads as TGTGCCAGTAGGGGGAGGGGACAGGGTCATGGCTACACCTTC. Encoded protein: CASRGRGQGHGYTF.

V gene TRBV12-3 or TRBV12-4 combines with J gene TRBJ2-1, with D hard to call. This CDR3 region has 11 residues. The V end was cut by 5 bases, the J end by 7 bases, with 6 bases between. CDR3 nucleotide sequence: TGTGCCAGCAGTGTCAAGAATGAGCAGTTCTTC. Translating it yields CASSVKNEQFF.

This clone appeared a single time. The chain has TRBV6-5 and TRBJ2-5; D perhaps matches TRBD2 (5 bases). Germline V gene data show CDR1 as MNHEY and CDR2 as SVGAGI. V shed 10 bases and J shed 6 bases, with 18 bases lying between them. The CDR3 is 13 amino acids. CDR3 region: CATKLEALKTQYF. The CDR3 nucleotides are TGTGCCACCAAGCTGGAGGCCTTGAAGACCCAGTACTTC.

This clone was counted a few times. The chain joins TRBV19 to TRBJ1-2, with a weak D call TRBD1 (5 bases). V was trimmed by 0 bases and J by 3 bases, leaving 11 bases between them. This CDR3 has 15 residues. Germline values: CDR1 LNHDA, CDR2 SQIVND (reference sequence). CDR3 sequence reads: CASSIDPDSYYGYTF. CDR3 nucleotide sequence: TGTGCCAGTAGTATAGATCCCGACAGTTACTATGGCTACACCTTC.

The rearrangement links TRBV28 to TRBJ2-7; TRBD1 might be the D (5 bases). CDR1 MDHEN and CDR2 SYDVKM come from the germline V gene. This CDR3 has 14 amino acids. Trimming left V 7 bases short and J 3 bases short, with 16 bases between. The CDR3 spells CASMGQVVGYEQYF. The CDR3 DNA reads TGTGCCAGCATGGGGCAGGTCGTAGGCTACGAGCAGTACTTC.

CDR3 nucleotides: TGTGCCAGCAGCTACAGGGACTCCTACAATGAGCAGTTCTTC. Amino acids: CASSYRDSYNEQFF. The chain carries TRBV5-5 and TRBJ2-1; possible D gene TRBD1, 6 bases. The germline V and J ends were trimmed by 3 bases and 0 bases, with 7 bases remaining between them. The V gene's germline CDR1 is SGHKS and CDR2 YYEKEE (reference sequence). The CDR3 length is 14 residues.

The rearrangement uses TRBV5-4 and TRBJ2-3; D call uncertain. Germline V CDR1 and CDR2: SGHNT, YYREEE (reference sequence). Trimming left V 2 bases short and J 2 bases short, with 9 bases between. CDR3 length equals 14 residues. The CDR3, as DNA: TGTGCCAGCAGCTTCCCAACCGTCACAGATACGCAGTATTTT. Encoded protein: CASSFPTVTDTQYF.

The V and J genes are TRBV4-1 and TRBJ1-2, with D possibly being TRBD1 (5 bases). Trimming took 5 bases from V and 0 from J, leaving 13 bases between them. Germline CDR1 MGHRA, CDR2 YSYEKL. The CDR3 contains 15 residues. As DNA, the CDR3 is TGCGCCAGCAGCTTTGGGACCGAATCTAACTATGGCTACACCTTC. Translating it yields CASSFGTESNYGYTF.

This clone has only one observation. The DNA for the CDR3 is TGTGCCATCAGTTCGCATGGACCTTCAGGAAACACCATATATTTT. It codes for CAISSHGPSGNTIYF. The V and J genes are TRBV10-3 and TRBJ1-3; D not resolved. Germline values: CDR1 ENHRY, CDR2 SYGVKD. Trimming removed 5 bases from V and 4 bases from J, with 15 bases in between. There are 15 residues in the CDR3.

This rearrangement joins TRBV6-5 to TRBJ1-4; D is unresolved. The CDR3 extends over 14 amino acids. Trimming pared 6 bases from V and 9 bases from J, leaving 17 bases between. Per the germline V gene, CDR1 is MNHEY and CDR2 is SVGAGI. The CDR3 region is CASRKGVLEKKLFF. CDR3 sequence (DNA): TGTGCCAGCAGGAAGGGAGTCCTAGAGAAAAAACTGTTTTTT.

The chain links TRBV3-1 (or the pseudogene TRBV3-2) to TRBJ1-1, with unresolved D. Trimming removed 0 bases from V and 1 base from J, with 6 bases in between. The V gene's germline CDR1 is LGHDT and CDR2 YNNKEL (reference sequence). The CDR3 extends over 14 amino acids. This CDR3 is CASSQDTRNTEAFF. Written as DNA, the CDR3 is TGTGCCAGCAGCCAAGATACCAGGAACACTGAAGCTTTCTTT.

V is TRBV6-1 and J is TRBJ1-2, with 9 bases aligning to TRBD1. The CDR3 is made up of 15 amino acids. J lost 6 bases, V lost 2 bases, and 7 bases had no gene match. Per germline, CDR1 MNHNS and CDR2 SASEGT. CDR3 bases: TGTGCCAGCAGTGAAAGGACAGGGGTACCTCATGGCTACACCTTC. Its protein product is CASSERTGVPHGYTF.

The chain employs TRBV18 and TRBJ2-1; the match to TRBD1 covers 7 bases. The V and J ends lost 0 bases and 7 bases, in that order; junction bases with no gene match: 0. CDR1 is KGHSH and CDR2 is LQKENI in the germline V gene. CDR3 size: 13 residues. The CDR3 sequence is CASSPPRGNEQFF. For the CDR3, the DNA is TGTGCCAGCTCACCACCCAGGGGGAATGAGCAGTTCTTC.

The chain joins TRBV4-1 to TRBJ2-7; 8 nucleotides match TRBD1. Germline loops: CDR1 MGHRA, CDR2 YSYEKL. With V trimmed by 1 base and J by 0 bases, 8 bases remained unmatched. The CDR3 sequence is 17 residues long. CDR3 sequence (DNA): TGCGCCAGCAGCCAAGTGGGGGACAGGCGCAGCTCCTACGAGCAGTACTTC. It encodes CASSQVGDRRSSYEQYF.

CDR3 sequence: CASSPSRLGETQYF. The CDR3 region has the DNA TGTGCCAGCAGCCCTAGCCGACTGGGGGAGACCCAGTACTTC. The rearrangement uses TRBV7-2 and TRBJ2-5, with D possibly matching TRBD2 (5 bases). CDR1 and CDR2 (germline): SGHTA, FQGNSA. Trimming stripped 5 bases from V and 5 bases from J, with 15 bases between. This CDR3 is built from 14 residues.

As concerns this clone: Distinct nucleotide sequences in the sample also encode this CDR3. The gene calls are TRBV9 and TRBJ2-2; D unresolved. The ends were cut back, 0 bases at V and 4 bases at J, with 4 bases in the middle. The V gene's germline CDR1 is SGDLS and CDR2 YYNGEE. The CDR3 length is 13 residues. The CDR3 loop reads CASSVGGTGELFF. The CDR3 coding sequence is TGTGCCAGCAGCGTAGGGGGCACCGGGGAGCTGTTTTTT.

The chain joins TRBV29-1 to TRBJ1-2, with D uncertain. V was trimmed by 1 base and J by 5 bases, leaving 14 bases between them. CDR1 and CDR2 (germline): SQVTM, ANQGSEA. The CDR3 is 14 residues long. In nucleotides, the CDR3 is TGCAGCGTTGAAGGGCGAGAGGGTATATATGGCTACACCTTC. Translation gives CSVEGREGIYGYTF. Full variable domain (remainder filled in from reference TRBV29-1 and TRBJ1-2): SAVISQKPSRDICQRGTSLTIQCQVDSQVTMMFWYRQQPGQSLTLIATANQGSEATYESGFVIDKFPISRPNLTFSTLTVSNMSPEDSSIYLCSVEGREGIYGYTFGSGTRLTVV.

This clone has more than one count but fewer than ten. The CDR3 sequence: CASSRDSGGFGEQYF. The DNA for the CDR3 is TGTGCCAGCAGCCGAGACAGCGGGGGCTTCGGCGAGCAGTACTTC. The chain couples TRBV4-2 to TRBJ2-7, with 8 bases that match TRBD2. With 4 bases clipped from V and 6 bases from J, the junction kept 11 bases outside the gene matches. The CDR3 contains 15 residues. CDR1 is LGHNA and CDR2 is YNFKEQ in the germline V gene.

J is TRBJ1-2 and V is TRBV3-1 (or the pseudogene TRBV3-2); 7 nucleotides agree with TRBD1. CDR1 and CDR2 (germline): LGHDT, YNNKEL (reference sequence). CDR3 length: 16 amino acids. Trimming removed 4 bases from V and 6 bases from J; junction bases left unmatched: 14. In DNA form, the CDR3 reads TGTGCCAGCAGCCCCCACAGGGGCCCTATCGTAGATGGCTACACCTTC. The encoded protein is CASSPHRGPIVDGYTF.

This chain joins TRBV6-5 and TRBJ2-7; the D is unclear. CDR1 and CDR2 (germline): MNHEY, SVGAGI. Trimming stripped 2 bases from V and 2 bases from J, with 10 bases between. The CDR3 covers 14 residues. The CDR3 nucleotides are TGTGCCAGCAGTTACCATGACGGACCCTACGAGCAGTACTTC. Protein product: CASSYHDGPYEQYF.

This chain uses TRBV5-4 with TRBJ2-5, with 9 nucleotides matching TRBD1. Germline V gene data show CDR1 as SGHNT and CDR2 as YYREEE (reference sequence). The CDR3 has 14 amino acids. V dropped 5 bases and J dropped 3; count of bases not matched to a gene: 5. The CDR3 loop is CASSSRDREETQYF. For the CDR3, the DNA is TGTGCCAGCAGTTCCCGGGACAGGGAAGAGACCCAGTACTTC.

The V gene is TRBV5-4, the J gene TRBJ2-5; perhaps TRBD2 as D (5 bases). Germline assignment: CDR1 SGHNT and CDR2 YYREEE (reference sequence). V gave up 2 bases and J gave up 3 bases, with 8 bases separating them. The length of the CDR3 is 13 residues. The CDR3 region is CASSFPGKETQYF. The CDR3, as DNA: TGTGCCAGCAGCTTCCCCGGGAAAGAGACCCAGTACTTC. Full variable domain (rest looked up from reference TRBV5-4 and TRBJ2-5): ETGVTQSPTHLIKTRGQQVTLRCSSQSGHNTVSWYQQALGQGPQFIFQYYREEENGRGNFPPRFSGLQFPNYSSELNVNALELDDSALYLCASSFPGKETQYFGPGTRLLVL.